The 2 T cell receptor beta chains given below trace back to one sample, sequenced in a study of cytomegalovirus exposure and HLA in healthy donors. Vbeta (60) and Jbeta (13) primers were used in the PCR. TCRdb keeps only in-frame clones here, not all; method: immunoSEQ multiplex PCR. This table holds roughly 190,000 clones. Input material: PBMCs. The source is a woman between 18 and 30 years old in good health and CMV-seropositive.

J is TRBJ2-5 and V is TRBV5-1, with a tentative D call TRBD1 (6 bases). Germline V gene sequence: CDR1 SGHRS, CDR2 YFSETQ. Trimming took off 4 bases at V and 1 base at J, with 14 bases between the two ends. CDR3 length: 15 amino acids. CDR3 in amino acids: CASSPHRGGQETQYF. The CDR3 DNA sequence: TGCGCCAGCAGCCCCCACCGAGGGGGCCAAGAGACCCAGTACTTC.

The CDR3 region is CASSWDRVGNQPQHF. The CDR3 DNA reads as TGTGCCAGCAGCTGGGACAGGGTTGGCAATCAGCCCCAGCATTTT. This chain links TRBV5-5 with TRBJ1-5, with TRBD1 identical over 9 bases. Germline CDR1 SGHKS, CDR2 YYEKEE (reference sequence). The CDR3 sequence is 15 residues long. V dropped 3 bases and J dropped 2; count of bases not matched to a gene: 3.